One and the same sample provided the 28 T cell receptor beta chains below, sequenced in a study of T-cell reconstitution after alpha-beta-depleted transplantation in children. This sample's TCRbeta library carried unique molecular identifier barcodes. Using its own MiXCR run on the PCR reads, TCRdb lists one record per CDR3 protein. The data hold some 550,000 distinct CDR3 sequences, with approximately 22% observed a single time. This specimen was PBMCs, mostly from graft donor cells, taken 360 days after TCRalphabeta/CD19-depleted stem cell transplant. These receptors came from a boy younger than two who had a stem cell transplant for acute myeloid leukemia, so the T cells may come from the graft donor.

This chain uses TRBV20-1 with TRBJ2-1; D possibly corresponds to TRBD1 (6 bases). Germline-derived CDR1 and CDR2 are DFQATT and SNEGSKA (reference sequence). V shed 1 base and J shed 3 bases, with 13 bases lying between them. The CDR3 length is 15 residues. In DNA form, the CDR3 reads TGCAGTGCTAGAGTGTCGGCAGGGGTCTACAATGAGCAGTTCTTC. Protein product: CSARVSAGVYNEQFF.

This sequence joins TRBV2 and TRBJ2-3; D is ambiguous. This CDR3 contains 12 residues. The germline V gene has CDR1 SNHLY and CDR2 FYNNEI. Trimming removed 2 bases at V and 5 bases at J, with 5 bases between. The DNA for the CDR3 is TGTGCCAGCAGTGAATGGATAGATACGCAGTATTTT. Its translation is CASSEWIDTQYF.

The CDR3 DNA sequence: TGTGCCAGTAGTATAGTTCCCTCAGCAGGGTTGTCGGTTGCGAATGAGCAGTTCTTC. It codes for CASSIVPSAGLSVANEQFF. The chain has TRBV19 and TRBJ2-1, with D perhaps matching TRBD1 (5 bases). This CDR3 is built from 19 residues. Germline assignment: CDR1 LNHDA and CDR2 SQIVND (reference sequence). The ends were cut back, 1 base at V and 7 bases at J, with 26 bases in the middle.

This rearrangement joins TRBV27 to TRBJ1-1; TRBD1 might be the D (5 bases). Germline-derived CDR1 and CDR2 are MNHEY and SMNVEV (reference sequence). This CDR3 is 13 amino acids long. The V end lost 2 bases, the J end lost 6 bases, and 10 bases lay between the germline ends. The DNA of the CDR3 is TGTGCCAGCAGTTTAAGGGGAGTCGCTGAAGCTTTCTTT. Its protein is CASSLRGVAEAFF.

This clonotype was recorded at least ten times. This rearrangement joins TRBV11-2 to TRBJ2-7; D is tentatively TRBD1 or TRBD2 (5 bases each). The CDR3 runs to 14 residues. Trimming stripped 5 bases from V and 0 bases from J, with 11 bases between. The germline V gene encodes CDR1 SGHAT and CDR2 FQNNGV. CDR3 amino acids: CASSVTGTSYEQYV. CDR3 DNA sequence: TGTGCCAGCAGCGTAACCGGGACCTCCTACGAGCAGTACGTC.

This clonotype turned up a few times. The chain carries TRBV9 and TRBJ2-2; tentative D call: TRBD1 (6 bases). The CDR3 consists of 16 residues. V dropped 1 base and J dropped 3 bases, with 13 bases sitting between them. Germline V CDR1 and CDR2: SGDLS, YYNGEE. In DNA form, the CDR3 reads TGTGCCAGCAGCGTAATGGGGGCAGGTGACACCGGGGAGCTGTTTTTT. This encodes CASSVMGAGDTGELFF.

In its sample, this clonotype was seen a few times. CDR3 in amino acids: CASSEKYNEQFF. DNA of the CDR3: TGTGCCAGCAGTGAAAAATACAATGAGCAGTTCTTC. The chain recombines TRBV6-1 with TRBJ2-1; no definite D call. Germline CDR1 is MNHNS and CDR2 is SASEGT. The CDR3 runs 12 residues. Trimming cost V 2 bases and J 4 bases, with 3 bases left between them.

This clonotype was recorded a few times. This chain uses TRBV9 with TRBJ2-7; D is perhaps TRBD1 (5 bases). The CDR3 spans 17 residues. The germline CDR1 and CDR2 sequences are SGDLS and YYNGEE. Trimming cost V 2 bases and J 3 bases, with 21 bases left between them. The CDR3 loop reads CASSVDTDEFDSYEQYF. DNA for the CDR3: TGTGCCAGCAGCGTGGACACCGACGAGTTTGACAGCTACGAGCAGTACTTC.

The chain uses TRBV6-2 or TRBV6-3 and TRBJ1-1, with D perhaps matching TRBD1 (5 bases). The V gene's germline CDR1 is MNHEY and CDR2 SVGEGT. Trimming pared 6 bases from V and 4 bases from J, leaving 12 bases between. The CDR3 has 13 residues. The CDR3 nucleotides read TGTGCCAGCAGACCTCAAGGGGTCACTGAAGCTTTCTTT. It specifies CASRPQGVTEAFF.

This clonotype was seen a handful of times. V and J are TRBV12-3 or TRBV12-4 and TRBJ2-1, with TRBD2 matching over 13 bases. The CDR3 is 17 amino acids. J was trimmed by 4 bases and V by 4 bases; bases with no gene match: 7. The CDR3 DNA sequence: TGTGCCAGCAGTTCGCCTAAGACTAGCGGGGGGTACAATGAGCAGTTCTTC. This translates into CASSSPKTSGGYNEQFF.

As DNA, the CDR3 is TGCAGTGCTCGACAGTCTGGAAACACCATATATTTT. Residues: CSARQSGNTIYF. The chain joins TRBV20-1 to TRBJ1-3; possibly TRBD1 for D (5 bases). The V and J ends lost 5 bases and 1 base respectively, with 6 bases between them. The CDR3 has 12 amino acids. Germline values: CDR1 DFQATT, CDR2 SNEGSKA (reference sequence).

V is TRBV12-3 or TRBV12-4 and J is TRBJ2-1; tentative D call: TRBD2 (6 bases). The germline V and J ends were trimmed by 5 bases and 5 bases, with 13 bases remaining between them. There are 14 residues in the CDR3. The CDR3 protein is CASSPLSSDNEQFF. The CDR3 DNA is TGTGCCAGCAGTCCTCTTTCTAGCGACAATGAGCAGTTCTTC.

The gene calls are TRBV6-5 and TRBJ2-3; 9 bases match TRBD2. Germline V gene sequence: CDR1 MNHEY, CDR2 SVGAGI. V trimming: 2 bases; J trimming: 0 bases; junction bases outside the gene matches: 9. The CDR3 is 18 residues long. The CDR3 nucleotides are TGTGCCAGCAGTTACACAGAAGTAGCGGGGGCTAGCACAGATACGCAGTATTTT. It yields the protein CASSYTEVAGASTDTQYF.

The chain employs TRBV4-3 and TRBJ2-5; D uncertain. Germline CDR1 is LGHNA and CDR2 is YSLEER. The V end lost 1 base, the J end lost 3 bases, and 15 bases lay between the germline ends. CDR3 length equals 16 residues. The CDR3 DNA reads as TGCGCCAGCAGCCAAGTGTTGGGGAAGGCAAAAGAGACCCAGTACTTC. This translates into CASSQVLGKAKETQYF.

Only a few counts were recorded for this clonotype. The J gene is TRBJ2-7, the V gene TRBV4-1; D is perhaps TRBD1 (6 bases). This CDR3 region has 16 residues. Germline CDR1 and CDR2: MGHRA and YSYEKL. Trimming removed 4 bases from V and 0 bases from J, with 16 bases in between. DNA of the CDR3: TGCGCCAGCAGCCCGTTCGACAGGAGCAGCTCCTACGAGCAGTACGTC. It specifies CASSPFDRSSSYEQYV.

This clonotype was seen ten or more times. The rearrangement uses TRBV27 and TRBJ2-1; no clear D. V dropped 1 base and J dropped 8 bases, with 18 bases sitting between them. The CDR3 runs 16 residues. CDR1 MNHEY and CDR2 SMNVEV come from the germline V gene (reference sequence). The CDR3 coding sequence is TGTGCCAGCAGTTTATGGCCCTCGGGCGTTAGGCATGAGCAGTTCTTC. Protein product: CASSLWPSGVRHEQFF.

The chain joins TRBV24-1 to TRBJ2-1; D not resolved. The V end lost 3 bases, the J end lost 7 bases, and 12 bases lay between the germline ends. CDR1 is KGHDR and CDR2 is SFDVKD in the germline V gene. The CDR3 is made up of 14 amino acids. DNA for the CDR3: TGTGCCACCAGTGATCGGCCCGGGTATAATGAGCAGTTCTTC. Its translation is CATSDRPGYNEQFF.

This clonotype was seen only a few times. V and J are TRBV2 and TRBJ1-6; the match to TRBD1 covers 7 bases. The CDR3 consists of 13 residues. Trimming removed 7 bases from V and 7 bases from J; junction bases left unmatched: 4. Germline V gene data show CDR1 as SNHLY and CDR2 as FYNNEI. The CDR3 DNA reads TGTGCCAGCAAACAGGGGATCAATTCACCCCTCCACTTT. This codes for CASKQGINSPLHF. The variable domain in full, completed from reference TRBV2 and TRBJ1-6, reads EPEVTQTPSHQVTQMGQEVILRCVPISNHLYFYWYRQILGQKVEFLVSFYNNEISEKSEIFDDQFSVERPDGSNFTLKIRSTKLEDSAMYFCASKQGINSPLHFGNGTRLTVT.

The chain joins TRBV4-1 to TRBJ2-1; D is possibly TRBD1 or TRBD2 (5 bases each). The V end was cut by 4 bases, the J end by 8 bases, with 21 bases between. The CDR3 covers 16 residues. Germline values: CDR1 MGHRA, CDR2 YSYEKL. The CDR3 DNA follows: TGCGCCAGCAGCCTCCTCCGGGACCCGAGAGGGGATGAGCAGTTCTTC. Protein product: CASSLLRDPRGDEQFF.

This clonotype appeared many times. This chain connects TRBV29-1 to TRBJ2-7, with D perhaps matching TRBD2 (6 bases). This CDR3 has 14 amino acids. The germline V gene encodes CDR1 SQVTM and CDR2 ANQGSEA. Trimming stripped 7 bases from V and 6 bases from J, with 22 bases between. The CDR3 nucleotides read TGCAGCGCCCTAGCTGGCGGGGTAGGCCGCGAGCAGTACTTC. Translating it yields CSALAGGVGREQYF.

This clonotype was observed at least ten times. The rearrangement joins TRBV29-1 to TRBJ2-7; the match to TRBD1 covers 12 bases. The J segment lost 2 bases and the V segment lost 5 bases, leaving 4 bases of the junction unmatched. The CDR3 is 14 residues long. Germline V CDR1 and CDR2: SQVTM, ANQGSEA. As DNA, the CDR3 is TGCAGCGTTTTGAGGGACAGGGGGCCCTACGAGCAGTACTTC. Translation: CSVLRDRGPYEQYF.

This clonotype was seen ten or more times. V usage is TRBV28 and J usage is TRBJ2-3; D is uncertain. Germline V lookup: CDR1 MDHEN, CDR2 SYDVKM. The CDR3 is made up of 16 amino acids. V lost 4 bases and J lost 1, with 15 bases in between. The CDR3 DNA reads TGTGCCAGCAGTTCGAACGGGTTTTTCGGCACAGATACGCAGTATTTT. It specifies CASSSNGFFGTDTQYF.

The chain joins TRBV6-1 to TRBJ1-1, with 7 positions matching TRBD1. Looked up from germline, CDR1 is MNHNS and CDR2 is SASEGT. This CDR3 contains 15 residues. V lost 7 bases to trimming and J lost 3 bases; unmatched junction nucleotides: 11. The CDR3 region is CASKGNRGSYTEAFF. The CDR3 nucleotides read TGTGCCAGCAAAGGGAACAGGGGATCCTACACTGAAGCTTTCTTT.

This chain joins TRBV29-1 and TRBJ2-5; tentatively, D is TRBD1 or TRBD2 (6 bases each). Germline values: CDR1 SQVTM, CDR2 ANQGSEA. Trimming pared 5 bases from V and 4 bases from J, leaving 20 bases between. The CDR3 contains 15 residues. The chain's CDR3 is CSVRGGTPRAETQYF. The DNA of the CDR3 is TGCAGCGTTCGAGGGGGGACCCCTCGGGCAGAGACCCAGTACTTC.

The rearrangement links TRBV20-1 to TRBJ2-1; 10 bases fit TRBD2. Germline-derived CDR1 and CDR2 are DFQATT and SNEGSKA (reference sequence). V lost 6 bases, J lost 3 bases, and 11 bases stayed unmatched. CDR3 length equals 16 residues. CDR3 protein: CSAPWTSGPVYNEQFF. CDR3 bases: TGCAGTGCCCCCTGGACTAGCGGTCCAGTCTACAATGAGCAGTTCTTC.

The V gene is TRBV12-3 or TRBV12-4, the J gene TRBJ1-4; D is ambiguous. The CDR3 length is 14 residues. V lost 5 bases and J 8 bases, leaving 15 bases between the germline ends. The CDR3 nucleotides read TGTGCCAGCAGTCCGACGGTCCCTCGAGAAAAACTGTTTTTT. Encoded protein: CASSPTVPREKLFF.

This clonotype occurred a few times. The chain couples TRBV7-9 to TRBJ2-1, with TRBD2 as a possible D gene (6 bases). Per the germline V gene, CDR1 is SEHNR and CDR2 is FQNEAQ (reference sequence). CDR3 size: 16 residues. V shed 7 bases and J shed 0 bases, with 16 bases lying between them. CDR3: CASINNGGSSYNEQFF. The CDR3, as DNA: TGTGCCAGCATCAACAACGGGGGAAGCTCCTACAATGAGCAGTTCTTC.

The genes are TRBV7-9 and TRBJ2-3; TRBD2 aligns across 10 bases. Trimming at V came to 5 bases and at J to 5 bases, leaving 7 bases not matched to a gene. Germline CDR1 reads SEHNR; CDR2 reads FQNEAQ (reference sequence). The CDR3 is 15 residues long. The CDR3 region is CASSRSGGAIDTQYF. Here the CDR3 DNA reads TGTGCCAGCAGCAGGAGCGGGGGGGCGATAGATACGCAGTATTTT.